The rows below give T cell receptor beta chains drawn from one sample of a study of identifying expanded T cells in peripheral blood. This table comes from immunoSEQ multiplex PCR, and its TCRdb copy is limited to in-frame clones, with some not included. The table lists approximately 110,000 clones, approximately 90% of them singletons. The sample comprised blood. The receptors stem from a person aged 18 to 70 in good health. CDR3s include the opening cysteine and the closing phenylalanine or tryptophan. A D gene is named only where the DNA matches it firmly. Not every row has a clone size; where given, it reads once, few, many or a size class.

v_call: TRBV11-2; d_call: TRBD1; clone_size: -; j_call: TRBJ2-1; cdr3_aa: CASSLGQGTGQFF; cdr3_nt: TGTGCCAGCAGCCTCGGACAGGGCACGGGGCAGTTCTTC
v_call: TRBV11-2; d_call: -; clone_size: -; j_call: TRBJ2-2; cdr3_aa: CASSLELPGELFF; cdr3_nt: TGTGCCAGCAGCTTAGAACTCCCCGGGGAGCTGTTTTTT
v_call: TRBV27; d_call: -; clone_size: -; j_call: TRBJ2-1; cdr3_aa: CASSLSGGPYVPNEQFF; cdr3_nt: TGTGCCAGCAGTTTATCGGGGGGGCCATACGTCCCGAATGAGCAGTTCTTC
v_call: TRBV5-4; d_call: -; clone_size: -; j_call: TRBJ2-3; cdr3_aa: CASKLPRTDTQYF; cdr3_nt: TGTGCCAGCAAGCTCCCTAGAACAGATACGCAGTATTTT
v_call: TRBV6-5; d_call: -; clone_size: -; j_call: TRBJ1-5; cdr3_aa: CASSYGLISNQPQHF; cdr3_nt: TGTGCCAGCAGTTACGGTTTAATTAGCAATCAGCCCCAGCATTTT
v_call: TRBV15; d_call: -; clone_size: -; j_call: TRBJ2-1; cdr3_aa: CATSLGGPLYNEQFF; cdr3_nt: TGTGCCACCAGCTTAGGGGGTCCCCTTTACAATGAGCAGTTCTTC
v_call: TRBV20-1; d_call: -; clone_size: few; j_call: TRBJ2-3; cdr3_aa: CSASRVDTQYF; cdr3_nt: TGCAGTGCTAGTCGTGTAGATACGCAGTATTTT
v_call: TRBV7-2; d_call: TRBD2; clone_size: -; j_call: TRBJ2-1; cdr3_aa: CASSLEPERGVGYNEQFF; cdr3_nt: TGTGCCAGCAGCTTAGAGCCCGAGCGGGGGGTCGGTTACAATGAGCAGTTCTTC
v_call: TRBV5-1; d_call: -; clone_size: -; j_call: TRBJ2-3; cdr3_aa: CASSPGEGQGPDTQYF; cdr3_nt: TGCGCCAGCAGCCCCGGCGAGGGCCAGGGGCCAGATACGCAGTATTTT
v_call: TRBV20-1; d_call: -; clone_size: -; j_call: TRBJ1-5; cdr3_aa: CSASMGQPQHF; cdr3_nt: TGCAGTGCTTCCATGGGGCAGCCCCAGCATTTT
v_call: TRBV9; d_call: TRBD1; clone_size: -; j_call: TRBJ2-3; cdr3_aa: CASSQRQGMTDTQYF; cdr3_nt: TGTGCCAGCAGCCAACGACAGGGGATGACAGATACGCAGTATTTT
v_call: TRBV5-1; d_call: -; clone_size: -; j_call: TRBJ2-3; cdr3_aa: CASSLAATGTDTQYF; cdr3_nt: TGCGCCAGCAGCTTGGCGGCAACGGGCACAGATACGCAGTATTTT